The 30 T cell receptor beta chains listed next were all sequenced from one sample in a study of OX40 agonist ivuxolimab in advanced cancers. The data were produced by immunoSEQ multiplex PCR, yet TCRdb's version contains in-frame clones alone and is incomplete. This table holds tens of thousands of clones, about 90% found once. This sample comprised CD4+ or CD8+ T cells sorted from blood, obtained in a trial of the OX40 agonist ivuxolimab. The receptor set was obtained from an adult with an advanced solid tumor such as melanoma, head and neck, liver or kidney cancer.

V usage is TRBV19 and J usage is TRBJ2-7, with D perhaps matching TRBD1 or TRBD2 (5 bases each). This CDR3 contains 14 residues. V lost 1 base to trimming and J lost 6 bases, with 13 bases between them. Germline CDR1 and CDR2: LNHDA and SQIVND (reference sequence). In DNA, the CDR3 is TGTGCCAGTAGTATAGGCGGTGGGACCCGCGAGCAGTACTTC. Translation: CASSIGGGTREQYF.

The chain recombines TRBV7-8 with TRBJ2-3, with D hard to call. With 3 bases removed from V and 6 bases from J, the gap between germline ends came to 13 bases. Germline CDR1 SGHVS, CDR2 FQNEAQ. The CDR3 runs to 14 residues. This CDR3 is CASSLGISRDTQYF. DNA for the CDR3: TGTGCCAGCAGCTTGGGTATCTCACGGGATACGCAGTATTTT.

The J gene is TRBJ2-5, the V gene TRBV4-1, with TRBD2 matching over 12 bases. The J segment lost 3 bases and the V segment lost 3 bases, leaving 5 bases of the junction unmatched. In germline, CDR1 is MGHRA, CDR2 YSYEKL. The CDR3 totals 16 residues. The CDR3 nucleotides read TGCGCCAGCAGCCAGGCCCTAGCGGGAGGGAAAGAGACCCAGTACTTC. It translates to CASSQALAGGKETQYF.

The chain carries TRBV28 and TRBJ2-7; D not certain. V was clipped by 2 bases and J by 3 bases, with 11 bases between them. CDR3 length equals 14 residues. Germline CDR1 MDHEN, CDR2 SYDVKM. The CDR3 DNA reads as TGTGCCAGCAGTTTAATCCAGAGAGGCTACGAGCAGTACTTC. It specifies CASSLIQRGYEQYF.

The CDR3 region is CASSPTSGTGSGYTF. DNA for the CDR3: TGTGCCAGCTCACCTACATCCGGGACAGGGTCTGGCTACACCTTC. The chain uses TRBV18 and TRBJ1-2; 9 positions match TRBD1. Germline CDR1 is KGHSH and CDR2 is LQKENI. The V and J ends lost 3 bases and 7 bases, in that order; junction bases with no gene match: 9. The CDR3 extends over 15 amino acids.

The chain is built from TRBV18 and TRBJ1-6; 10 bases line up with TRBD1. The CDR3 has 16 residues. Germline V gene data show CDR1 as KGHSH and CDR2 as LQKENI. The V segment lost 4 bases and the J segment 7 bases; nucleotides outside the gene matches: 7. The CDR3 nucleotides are TGTGCCAGCTCACTCGGGACAGGGGACACGAATTCACCCCTCCACTTT. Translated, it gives CASSLGTGDTNSPLHF.

The DNA for the CDR3 is TGTGCCACCAGCAGTGGATTAGAGGGTGAAAAACTGTTTTTT. Translation gives CATSSGLEGEKLFF. This sequence joins TRBV15 and TRBJ1-4; D remains ambiguous. The V gene's germline CDR1 is LNHNV and CDR2 YYDKDF (reference sequence). This CDR3 is 14 amino acids long. Deletions cut 3 bases from V and 7 bases from J, with 12 bases between.

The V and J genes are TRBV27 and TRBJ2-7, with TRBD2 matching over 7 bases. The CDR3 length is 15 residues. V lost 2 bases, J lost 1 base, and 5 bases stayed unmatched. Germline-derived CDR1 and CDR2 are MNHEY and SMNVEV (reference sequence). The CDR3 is CASSLGGRPSYEQYF. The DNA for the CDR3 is TGTGCCAGCAGTTTAGGCGGGAGACCATCCTACGAGCAGTACTTC.

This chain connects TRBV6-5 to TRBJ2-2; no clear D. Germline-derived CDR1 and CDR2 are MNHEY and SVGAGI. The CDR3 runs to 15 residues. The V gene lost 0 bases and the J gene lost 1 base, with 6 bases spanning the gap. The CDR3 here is CASSYSWQNTGELFF. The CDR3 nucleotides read TGTGCCAGCAGTTACTCGTGGCAGAACACCGGGGAGCTGTTTTTT.

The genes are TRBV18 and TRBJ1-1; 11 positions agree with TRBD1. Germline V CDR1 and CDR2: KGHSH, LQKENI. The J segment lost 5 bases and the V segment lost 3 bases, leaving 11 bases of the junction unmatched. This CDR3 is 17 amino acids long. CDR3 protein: CASSPSLIGTGGTEAFF. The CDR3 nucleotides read TGTGCCAGCTCACCCTCGCTGATAGGGACAGGGGGGACTGAAGCTTTCTTT. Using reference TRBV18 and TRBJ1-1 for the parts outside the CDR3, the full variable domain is NAGVMQNPRHLVRRRGQEARLRCSPMKGHSHVYWYRQLPEEGLKFMVYLQKENIIDESGMPKERFSAEFPKEGPSILRIQQVVRGDSAAYFCASSPSLIGTGGTEAFFGQGTRLTVV.

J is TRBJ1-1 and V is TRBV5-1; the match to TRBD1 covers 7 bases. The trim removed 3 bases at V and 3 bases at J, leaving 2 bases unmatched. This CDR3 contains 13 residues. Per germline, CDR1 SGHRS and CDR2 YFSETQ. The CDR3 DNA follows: TGCGCCAGCAGCTGGACAGGCGACACTGAAGCTTTCTTT. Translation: CASSWTGDTEAFF.

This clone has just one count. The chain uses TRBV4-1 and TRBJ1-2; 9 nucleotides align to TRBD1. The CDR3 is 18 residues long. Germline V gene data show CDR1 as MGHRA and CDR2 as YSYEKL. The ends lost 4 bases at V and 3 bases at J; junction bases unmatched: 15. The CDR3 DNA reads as TGCGCCAGCAGCCGGAAGGGGGGACAGGGTTCTTCGGACTATGGCTACACCTTC. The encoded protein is CASSRKGGQGSSDYGYTF.

The CDR3 is CASSLADRGISQYF. In DNA, the CDR3 is TGTGCCAGCAGCTTGGCCGACAGGGGGATTTCCCAGTACTTC. The rearrangement joins TRBV5-5 to TRBJ2-5; 9 nucleotides agree with TRBD1. Germline V lookup: CDR1 SGHKS, CDR2 YYEKEE (reference sequence). This CDR3 region has 14 residues. V gave up 0 bases and J gave up 9 bases; unmatched junction bases: 6. Full variable domain (rest looked up from reference TRBV5-5 and TRBJ2-5): DAGVTQSPTHLIKTRGQQVTLRCSPISGHKSVSWYQQVLGQGPQFIFQYYEKEERGRGNFPDRFSARQFPNYSSELNVNALLLGDSALYLCASSLADRGISQYFGPGTRLLVL.

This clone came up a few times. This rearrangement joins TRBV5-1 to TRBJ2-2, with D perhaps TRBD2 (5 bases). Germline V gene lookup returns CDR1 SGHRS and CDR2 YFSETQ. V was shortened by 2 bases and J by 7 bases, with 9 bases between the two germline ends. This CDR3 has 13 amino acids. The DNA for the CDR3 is TGCGCCAGCAGCTTTGACGGAGGCGGGGAGCTGTTTTTT. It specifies CASSFDGGGELFF.

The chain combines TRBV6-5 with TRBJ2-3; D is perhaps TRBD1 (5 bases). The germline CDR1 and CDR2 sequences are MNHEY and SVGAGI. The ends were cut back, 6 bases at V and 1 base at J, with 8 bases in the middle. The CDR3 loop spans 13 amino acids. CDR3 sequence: CASRGPGTDTQYF. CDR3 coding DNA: TGTGCCAGCAGGGGGCCGGGCACAGATACGCAGTATTTT.

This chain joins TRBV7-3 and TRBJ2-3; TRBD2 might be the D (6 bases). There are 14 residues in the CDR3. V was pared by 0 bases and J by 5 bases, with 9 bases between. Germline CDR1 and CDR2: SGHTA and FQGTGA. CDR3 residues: CASSLTGGLDTQYF. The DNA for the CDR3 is TGTGCCAGCAGCTTAACGGGGGGTCTAGATACGCAGTATTTT.

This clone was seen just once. The CDR3 coding sequence is TGTGCCAGCAGTTCTCAAGCGGGAGTGGCCTACAATGAGCAGTTCTTC. Its protein product is CASSSQAGVAYNEQFF. The J gene is TRBJ2-1, the V gene TRBV28; 8 bases are a match to TRBD2. Germline V gene sequence: CDR1 MDHEN, CDR2 SYDVKM. The ends lost 4 bases at V and 2 bases at J; junction bases unmatched: 7. The CDR3 covers 16 residues.

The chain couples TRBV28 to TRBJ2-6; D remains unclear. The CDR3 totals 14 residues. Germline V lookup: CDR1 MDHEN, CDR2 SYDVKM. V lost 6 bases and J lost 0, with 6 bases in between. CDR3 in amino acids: CASRDLSGANVLTF. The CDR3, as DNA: TGTGCCAGCAGGGACCTCTCTGGGGCCAACGTCCTGACTTTC.

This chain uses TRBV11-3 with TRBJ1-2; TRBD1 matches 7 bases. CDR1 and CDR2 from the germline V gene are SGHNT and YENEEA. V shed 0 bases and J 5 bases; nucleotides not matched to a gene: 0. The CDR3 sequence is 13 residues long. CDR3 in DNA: TGTGCCAGCAGCTTAGACAGGGGGTATGGCTACACCTTC. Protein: CASSLDRGYGYTF.

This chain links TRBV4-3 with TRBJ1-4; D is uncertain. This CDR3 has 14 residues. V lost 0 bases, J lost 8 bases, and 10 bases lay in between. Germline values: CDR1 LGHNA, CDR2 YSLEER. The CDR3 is CASSQERIGEKLFF. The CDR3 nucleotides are TGCGCCAGCAGCCAAGAGCGGATCGGAGAAAAACTGTTTTTT.

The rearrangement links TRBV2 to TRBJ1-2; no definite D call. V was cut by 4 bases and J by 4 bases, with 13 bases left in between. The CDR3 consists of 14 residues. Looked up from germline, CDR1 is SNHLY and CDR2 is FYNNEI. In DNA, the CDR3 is TGTGCCAGCAGTGGGGCCGCCGGACCCTATGGCTACACCTTC. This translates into CASSGAAGPYGYTF.

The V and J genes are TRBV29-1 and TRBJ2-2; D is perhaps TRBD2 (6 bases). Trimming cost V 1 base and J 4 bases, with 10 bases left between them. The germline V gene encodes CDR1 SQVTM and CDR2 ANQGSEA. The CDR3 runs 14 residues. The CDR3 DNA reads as TGCAGCGTTGAAGCGGGGGACGGCACCGGGGAGCTGTTTTTT. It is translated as CSVEAGDGTGELFF.

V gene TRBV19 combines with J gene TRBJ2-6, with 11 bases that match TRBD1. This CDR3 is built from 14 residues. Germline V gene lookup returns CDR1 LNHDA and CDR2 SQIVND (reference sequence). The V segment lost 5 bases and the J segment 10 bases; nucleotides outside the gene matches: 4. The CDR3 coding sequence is TGTGCCAGTAGTGGGACAGGGGGAAGTAACGTCCTGACTTTC. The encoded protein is CASSGTGGSNVLTF. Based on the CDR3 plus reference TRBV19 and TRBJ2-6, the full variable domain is DGGITQSPKYLFRKEGQNVTLSCEQNLNHDAMYWYRQDPGQGLRLIYYSQIVNDFQKGDIAEGYSVSREKKESFPLTVTSAQKNPTAFYLCASSGTGGSNVLTFGAGSRLTVL.

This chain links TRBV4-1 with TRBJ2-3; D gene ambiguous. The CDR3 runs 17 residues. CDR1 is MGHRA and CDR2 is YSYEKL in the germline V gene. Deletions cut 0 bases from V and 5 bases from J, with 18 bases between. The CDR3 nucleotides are TGCGCCAGCAGCCAAGATAGTGGCGGCCCACTGGGAGATACGCAGTATTTT. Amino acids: CASSQDSGGPLGDTQYF.

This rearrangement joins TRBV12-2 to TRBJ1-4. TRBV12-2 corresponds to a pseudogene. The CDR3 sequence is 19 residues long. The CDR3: CASRLGGRDSNALNEKLFF. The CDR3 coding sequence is TGTGCAAGTCGCTTAGGGGGGCGGGACTCCAACGCCCTCAATGAAAAACTGTTTTTT.

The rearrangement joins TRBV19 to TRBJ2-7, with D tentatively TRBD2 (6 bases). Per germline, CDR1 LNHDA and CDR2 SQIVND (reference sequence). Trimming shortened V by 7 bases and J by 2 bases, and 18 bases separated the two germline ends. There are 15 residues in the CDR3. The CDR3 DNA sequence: TGTGCCAGTATCATAGCGGCCAGAATACCCTACGAGCAGTACTTC. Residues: CASIIAARIPYEQYF. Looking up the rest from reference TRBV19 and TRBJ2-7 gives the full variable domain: DGGITQSPKYLFRKEGQNVTLSCEQNLNHDAMYWYRQDPGQGLRLIYYSQIVNDFQKGDIAEGYSVSREKKESFPLTVTSAQKNPTAFYLCASIIAARIPYEQYFGPGTRLTVT.

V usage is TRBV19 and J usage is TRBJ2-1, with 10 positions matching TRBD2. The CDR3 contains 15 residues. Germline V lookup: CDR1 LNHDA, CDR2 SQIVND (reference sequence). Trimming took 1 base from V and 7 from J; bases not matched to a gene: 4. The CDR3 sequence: CASSIGAGGPNEQFF. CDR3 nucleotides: TGTGCCAGTAGTATAGGAGCGGGGGGGCCAAATGAGCAGTTCTTC.

In nucleotides, the CDR3 is TGTGCCAGCAGCTATTACCGCGGGGGTACGCAGTATTTT. It codes for CASSYYRGGTQYF. V usage is TRBV27 and J usage is TRBJ2-3; TRBD2 matches at 7 bases. This CDR3 spans 13 amino acids. Germline V gene data show CDR1 as MNHEY and CDR2 as SMNVEV (reference sequence). Trimming took 6 bases from V and 8 from J; bases not matched to a gene: 8.

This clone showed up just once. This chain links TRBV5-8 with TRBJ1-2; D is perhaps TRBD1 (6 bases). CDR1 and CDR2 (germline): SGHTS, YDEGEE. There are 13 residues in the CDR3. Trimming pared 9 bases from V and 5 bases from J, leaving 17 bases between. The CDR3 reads CATEFRGSYGYTF. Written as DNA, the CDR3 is TGTGCCACCGAGTTCAGGGGAAGTTATGGCTACACCTTC.

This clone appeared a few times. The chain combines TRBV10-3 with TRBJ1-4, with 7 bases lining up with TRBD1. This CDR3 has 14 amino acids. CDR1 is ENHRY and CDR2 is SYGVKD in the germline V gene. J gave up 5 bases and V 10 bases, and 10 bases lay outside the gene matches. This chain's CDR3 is CATTPGTANEKLFF. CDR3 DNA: TGTGCCACAACGCCCGGGACAGCAAATGAAAAACTGTTTTTT.